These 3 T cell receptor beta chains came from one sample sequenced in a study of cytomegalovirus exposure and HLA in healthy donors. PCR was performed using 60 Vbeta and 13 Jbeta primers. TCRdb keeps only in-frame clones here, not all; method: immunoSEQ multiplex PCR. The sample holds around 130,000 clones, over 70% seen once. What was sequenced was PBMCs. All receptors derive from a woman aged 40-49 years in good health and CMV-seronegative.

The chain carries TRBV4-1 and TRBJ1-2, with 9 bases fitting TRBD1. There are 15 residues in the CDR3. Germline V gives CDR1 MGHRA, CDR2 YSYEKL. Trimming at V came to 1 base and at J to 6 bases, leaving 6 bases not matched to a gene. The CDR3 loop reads CASSQAGTGWDGYTF. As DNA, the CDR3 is TGCGCCAGCAGCCAAGCCGGGACAGGGTGGGATGGCTACACCTTC.

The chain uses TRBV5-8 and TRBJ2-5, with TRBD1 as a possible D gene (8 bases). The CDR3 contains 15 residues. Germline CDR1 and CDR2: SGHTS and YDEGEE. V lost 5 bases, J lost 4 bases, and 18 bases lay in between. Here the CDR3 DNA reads TGTGCCAGCAGGGACCGACAGGGGAGGGGAGAGACCCAGTACTTC. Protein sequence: CASRDRQGRGETQYF. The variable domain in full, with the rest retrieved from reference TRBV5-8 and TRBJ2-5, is EAGVTQSPTHLIKTRGQQATLRCSPISGHTSVYWYQQALGLGLQFLLWYDEGEERNRGNFPPRFSGRQFPNYSSELNVNALELEDSALYLCASRDRQGRGETQYFGPGTRLLVL.

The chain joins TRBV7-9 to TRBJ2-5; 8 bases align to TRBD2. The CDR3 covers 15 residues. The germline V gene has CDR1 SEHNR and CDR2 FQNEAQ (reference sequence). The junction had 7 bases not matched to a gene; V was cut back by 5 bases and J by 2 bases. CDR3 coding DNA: TGTGCCAGCAGCCCCGTGAGCGGGAGACAAGAGACCCAGTACTTC. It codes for CASSPVSGRQETQYF.